The rows below give T cell receptor beta chains drawn from one sample of a study of T cell responses to AZD1222 COVID-19 vaccine. The method was immunoSEQ multiplex PCR; TCRdb's version includes in-frame clones alone and lacks a portion of them. The top ten hold 2.5% to 3% of the sample, which has approximately 200,000 clones, about 87% seen once. The sequencing here drew on peripheral blood, taken on day 0 of MenACWY control vaccination. These receptors came from an adult in good health. Each CDR3 is given with its conserved first and last residue. The order of the fields is CDR3 length, V gene, clone size, D gene, J gene, CDR3 protein, CDR3 DNA. The D gene is left open where the match is weak. Where a row states a size, it is once, few, many or the class of an expanded clone; other rows omit it.

15	TRBV6-5	.	TRBD2	TRBJ2-2	CASSTGLAGAGELFF	TGTGCCAGCAGCACGGGACTAGCGGGCGCCGGGGAGCTGTTTTTT
15	TRBV28	.	.	TRBJ1-2	CASSLGGGVRYGYTF	TGTGCCAGCAGTTTAGGAGGGGGGGTCCGCTATGGCTACACCTTC
13	TRBV28	.	.	TRBJ1-5	CASSLRVHQPQHF	TGTGCCAGCAGTTTACGGGTTCACCAGCCCCAGCATTTT
13	TRBV7-2	.	.	TRBJ2-2	CASRGINTGELFF	TGTGCCAGCCGCGGGATAAACACCGGGGAGCTGTTTTTT
15	TRBV3-1/TRBV3-2	.	.	TRBJ1-1	CASSQVGGMGTEAFF	TGTGCCAGCAGCCAAGTTGGGGGAATGGGCACTGAAGCTTTCTTT
14	TRBV7-3	few	TRBD1	TRBJ1-1	CASSPRTGATEAFF	TGTGCCAGCAGCCCCCGGACAGGGGCCACTGAAGCTTTCTTT
15	TRBV19	.	.	TRBJ2-3	CASSVLDTHTDTQYF	TGTGCCAGTAGTGTCCTGGACACCCACACAGATACGCAGTATTTT
19	TRBV10-3	.	TRBD2	TRBJ2-2	CAISDRRGGRLANTGELFF	TGTGCCATCAGTGACCGGAGGGGAGGGCGACTCGCGAACACCGGGGAGCTGTTTTTT
15	TRBV2	.	.	TRBJ1-5	CASSELDGAGQPQHF	TGTGCCAGCAGTGAACTAGACGGTGCAGGGCAGCCCCAGCATTTT
15	TRBV4-1	.	.	TRBJ2-7	CASSQEGAGPYEQYF	TGCGCCAGCAGCCAAGAAGGGGCAGGACCCTACGAGCAGTACTTC
11	TRBV6-5	.	.	TRBJ1-1	CASSRGAEAFF	TGTGCCAGCAGCCGAGGGGCTGAAGCTTTCTTT
16	TRBV10-3	.	TRBD1	TRBJ1-4	CAISESGTGGGEKLFF	TGTGCCATCAGTGAGTCTGGGACAGGGGGCGGTGAAAAACTGTTTTTT
14	TRBV2	.	TRBD1	TRBJ2-3	CASFRQGWGDTQYF	TGTGCCAGCTTCCGACAGGGCTGGGGAGATACGCAGTATTTT
13	TRBV28	.	.	TRBJ1-1	CASQPGARAEAFF	TGTGCCAGCCAACCGGGGGCGCGGGCTGAAGCTTTCTTT
13	TRBV19	.	.	TRBJ1-2	CASSTGDRYGYTF	TGTGCCAGTAGTACCGGCGACCGGTATGGCTACACCTTC
12	TRBV3-1/TRBV3-2	.	.	TRBJ2-7	CASSQGPYEQYF	TGTGCCAGCAGCCAAGGACCTTACGAGCAGTACTTC
16	TRBV6-2/TRBV6-3	.	.	TRBJ2-3	CASSPKRRGVGDTQYF	TGTGCCAGCAGCCCTAAGCGGAGGGGGGTTGGAGATACGCAGTATTTT
16	TRBV28	.	TRBD1	TRBJ1-1	CASSSGQGARNTEAFF	TGTGCCAGCAGCTCAGGACAGGGGGCAAGGAATACTGAAGCTTTCTTT
14	TRBV28	once	.	TRBJ1-4	CASSSPGVNEKLFF	TGTGCCAGCAGCTCCCCAGGGGTCAATGAAAAACTGTTTTTT
15	TRBV6-5	once	TRBD1	TRBJ1-5	CASSLGTGGNQPQHF	TGTGCCAGCAGTCTGGGGACAGGGGGCAATCAGCCCCAGCATTTT
16	TRBV7-3	.	TRBD2	TRBJ2-1	CASSPGGLSSYNEQFF	TGTGCCAGCAGCCCGGGAGGGCTTAGCTCCTACAATGAGCAGTTCTTC
12	TRBV24-1	.	.	TRBJ1-1	CATSDFGVEAFF	TGTGCCACCAGTGATTTCGGGGTTGAAGCTTTCTTT
13	TRBV6-5	.	.	TRBJ2-7	CASSYKGTYEQYF	TGTGCCAGCAGTTACAAAGGTACCTACGAGCAGTACTTC
12	TRBV12-3/TRBV12-4	.	.	TRBJ2-4	CASSLLANIQYF	TGTGCCAGCAGTTTACTAGCGAACATTCAGTACTTC
13	TRBV12-3/TRBV12-4	.	.	TRBJ1-2	CASRGRENYGYTF	TGTGCCAGCAGGGGCAGGGAGAACTATGGCTACACCTTC
14	TRBV28	once	.	TRBJ2-7	CASSPRGRPYEQYF	TGTGCCAGCAGTCCTAGGGGCAGACCATACGAGCAGTACTTC
16	TRBV7-9	few	.	TRBJ1-2	CASSLQGFTGTGGYTF	TGTGCCAGCAGCTTACAAGGGTTTACAGGGACCGGTGGCTACACCTTC
12	TRBV7-9	.	.	TRBJ1-5	CASSLYDQPQHF	TGTGCCAGCAGCTTATACGATCAGCCCCAGCATTTT
17	TRBV10-1	few	.	TRBJ1-6	CASPRMGGPPQNSPLHF	TGCGCCAGCCCGAGGATGGGGGGCCCACCCCAAAATTCACCCCTCCACTTT
15	TRBV7-8	.	TRBD1	TRBJ1-5	CASSLGRGLVQPQHF	TGTGCCAGCAGCTTAGGCAGGGGGCTGGTTCAGCCCCAGCATTTT
13	TRBV5-4	.	.	TRBJ2-2	CASSLGSVGELFF	TGTGCCAGCAGCTTGGGTAGTGTCGGGGAGCTGTTTTTT
13	TRBV28	.	TRBD1	TRBJ1-6	CASAGQGRSPLHF	TGTGCCAGCGCCGGACAGGGGCGTTCACCCCTCCACTTT
16	TRBV28	once	.	TRBJ1-5	CASSPRAGKGGQPQHF	TGTGCCAGCAGTCCCCGGGCAGGGAAGGGAGGACAGCCCCAGCATTTT
17	TRBV4-1	.	TRBD1	TRBJ2-3	CASSQAGQQPSTDTQYF	TGCGCCAGCAGCCAAGCGGGACAGCAACCTAGCACAGATACGCAGTATTTT
14	TRBV30	.	.	TRBJ2-7	CAWRESGPHYEQYF	TGTGCCTGGAGGGAATCGGGGCCCCATTACGAGCAGTACTTC
12	TRBV30	.	.	TRBJ1-2	CAWDRRGYGYTF	TGTGCCTGGGACAGGAGGGGGTACGGCTACACCTTC
13	TRBV24-1	.	.	TRBJ1-2	CATGGKSNYGYTF	TGTGCCACCGGGGGGAAATCTAACTATGGCTACACCTTC
17	TRBV2	.	TRBD2	TRBJ2-5	CASSEGRLSRGGETQYF	TGTGCCAGCAGTGAGGGACGATTGAGCCGGGGGGGAGAGACCCAGTACTTC
14	TRBV7-3	.	TRBD1	TRBJ2-5	CASSPGQVGETQYF	TGTGCCAGCAGCCCAGGACAGGTCGGAGAGACCCAGTACTTC
13	TRBV18	.	.	TRBJ2-3	CASSASSTDTQYF	TGTGCCAGCTCAGCATCTAGCACAGATACGCAGTATTTT
14	TRBV28	.	.	TRBJ1-6	CASRTVNFNSPLHF	TGTGCCAGCCGGACAGTAAATTTTAATTCACCCCTCCACTTT
14	TRBV5-4	.	.	TRBJ1-4	CASSLAPPNEKLFF	TGTGCCAGCAGCTTGGCCCCTCCCAATGAAAAACTGTTTTTT
15	TRBV7-9	.	TRBD1	TRBJ2-1	CASSLVGDRENEQFF	TGTGCCAGCAGCTTAGTAGGGGACAGGGAAAATGAGCAGTTCTTC
16	TRBV6-5	.	TRBD1	TRBJ1-2	CASSYLRTGGDLGYTF	TGTGCCAGCAGTTACTTGCGGACAGGGGGTGATCTTGGCTACACCTTC
15	TRBV2	once	.	TRBJ2-1	CASSEANPGGNEQFF	TGTGCCAGCAGTGAAGCGAACCCAGGGGGGAATGAGCAGTTCTTC